These 3 T cell receptor beta chains share one sample of origin, sequenced in a study of CD8 T cells in Susac syndrome. An amount of RNA that ranged from roughly 0.45 to 1 ug was reverse transcribed with random hexamers. TCRdb recomputed calls from the immunoSEQ multiplex PCR reads with MiXCR, one row per CDR3 protein. In the table there are about 290,000 distinct CDR3 sequences, roughly 90% of which are singletons. The sample was CD8+ T cells from PBMCs. These receptors came from a human donor with multiple sclerosis.

This rearrangement joins TRBV19 to TRBJ1-3, with TRBD1 as a possible D gene (5 bases). Per the germline V gene, CDR1 is LNHDA and CDR2 is SQIVND (reference sequence). There are 17 residues in the CDR3. The V end lost 6 bases, the J end lost 3 bases, and 21 bases lay between the germline ends. The CDR3, as DNA: TGTGCCAGTAGCCTAGGACTGGGACGGACCTTTGGAAACACCATATATTTT. Protein sequence: CASSLGLGRTFGNTIYF. The whole variable domain, remainder taken from reference TRBV19 and TRBJ1-3, is DGGITQSPKYLFRKEGQNVTLSCEQNLNHDAMYWYRQDPGQGLRLIYYSQIVNDFQKGDIAEGYSVSREKKESFPLTVTSAQKNPTAFYLCASSLGLGRTFGNTIYFGEGSWLTVV.

V is TRBV2 and J is TRBJ2-5; the match to TRBD2 covers 9 bases. The CDR3 has 19 amino acids. The germline V gene has CDR1 SNHLY and CDR2 FYNNEI. V shed 0 bases, J shed 1 base, and the junction held 12 bases outside the gene matches. The CDR3: CASSEAVGLVSGSQETQYF. DNA for the CDR3: TGTGCCAGCAGTGAAGCGGTGGGGCTTGTTAGCGGGAGCCAAGAGACCCAGTACTTC.

The gene calls are TRBV4-2 and TRBJ2-1, with 10 bases that match TRBD1. Germline values: CDR1 LGHNA, CDR2 YNFKEQ. The V gene end was trimmed by 4 bases and the J gene end by 0 bases; junction bases not matched to a gene: 18. This CDR3 contains 21 residues. Here the CDR3 DNA reads TGTGCCAGCAGCCGAAAGCCTATCGCCGGGACAGGGGATAGCTCCTACAATGAGCAGTTCTTC. Amino acids: CASSRKPIAGTGDSSYNEQFF.